The rows below give T cell receptor beta chains drawn from one sample of a study of blood T cell repertoires in COVID-19. The repertoire was sequenced with immunoSEQ multiplex PCR; TCRdb's copy has only in-frame clones and lacks some. Among approximately 260,000 clones, about 87% were seen once, and the ten largest hold roughly 1.2%. The sequenced sample was PBMCs or T cells enriched from blood (not recorded which). These receptors originate from a woman between 35 and 50 years old with acute COVID-19. Both conserved end residues are part of each CDR3. D genes are given only for firm matches. A row's size may be missing; if present it is once, few, many or a size class.

J: TRBJ2-3; V: TRBV15; D: TRBD2; size: .; DNA: TGTGCCACCAGCGGGAGAGTGATAGCGGGAGGGCTCACAGATACGCAGTATTTT; CDR3: CATSGRVIAGGLTDTQYF
J: TRBJ1-2; V: TRBV9; D: .; size: .; DNA: TGTGCCAGCAGCCCAAATGGGGGAGGATGGGGCTACACCTTC; CDR3: CASSPNGGGWGYTF
J: TRBJ2-1; V: TRBV5-6; D: .; size: once; DNA: TGTGCCAGCAGCTTCAGCGGAAATGAGCAGTTCTTC; CDR3: CASSFSGNEQFF
J: TRBJ2-3; V: TRBV27; D: TRBD2; size: .; DNA: TGTGCCAGCAGTCTACCGGGACTAGGCACAGATACGCAGTATTTT; CDR3: CASSLPGLGTDTQYF
J: TRBJ2-4; V: TRBV10-2; D: TRBD2; size: .; DNA: TGCGCCAGCAGTGTAGTAGCGGGAACCCAGGGGGCCAAAAACATTCAGTACTTC; CDR3: CASSVVAGTQGAKNIQYF
J: TRBJ1-4; V: TRBV18; D: .; size: .; DNA: TGTGCCAGCTCACCACCGGACTTTCAGAATGAAAAACTGTTTTTT; CDR3: CASSPPDFQNEKLFF
J: TRBJ2-7; V: TRBV20-1; D: .; size: .; DNA: TGCAGTGCTAGTCGTTCCGAGCAGTACTTC; CDR3: CSASRSEQYF
J: TRBJ2-1; V: TRBV4-2; D: .; size: .; DNA: TGTGCCAGCAGCCAAGACTCTTTTGACAATGAGCAGTTCTTC; CDR3: CASSQDSFDNEQFF
J: TRBJ2-1; V: TRBV28; D: TRBD2; size: .; DNA: TGTGCCAGCAGTTTATCAGGACTAGTTCGCAATGAGCAGTTCTTC; CDR3: CASSLSGLVRNEQFF
J: TRBJ1-1; V: TRBV27; D: .; size: .; DNA: TGTGCCAGCAGTTCGGCGGATGGCGCAAGTGAAGCTTTCTTT; CDR3: CASSSADGASEAFF
J: TRBJ1-3; V: TRBV28; D: .; size: .; DNA: TGTGCCAGCGAGAGCCACCGGGGTGCTGGAAACACCATATATTTT; CDR3: CASESHRGAGNTIYF
J: TRBJ2-7; V: TRBV5-1; D: TRBD2; size: .; DNA: TGCGCCAGCAGCTTGGGACAGCGGGAGGGCCGAGGCGAGCAGTACTTC; CDR3: CASSLGQREGRGEQYF
J: TRBJ1-4; V: TRBV28; D: .; size: .; DNA: TGTGCCAGCAGTCCTTTTACCGGAACTAATGAAAAACTGTTTTTT; CDR3: CASSPFTGTNEKLFF
J: TRBJ1-1; V: TRBV10-2; D: TRBD1; size: .; DNA: TGCGCCAGCAGTGAGTCTATATGGACAGGGAGCACTGAAGCTTTCTTT; CDR3: CASSESIWTGSTEAFF
J: TRBJ2-5; V: TRBV27; D: TRBD1; size: .; DNA: TGTGCCAGCAGGCCCAGCGGGGACAGGGGGTGGGAGACCCAGTACTTC; CDR3: CASRPSGDRGWETQYF
J: TRBJ2-7; V: TRBV11-3; D: TRBD1; size: .; DNA: TGTGCCAGCAGCTCGACAGGGGACCCCTACGAGCAGTACTTC; CDR3: CASSSTGDPYEQYF
J: TRBJ1-4; V: TRBV10-1; D: .; size: .; DNA: TGCGCCAGCAGTGACTCCGGGGGAGGGGAGGATGAAAAACTGTTTTTT; CDR3: CASSDSGGGEDEKLFF
J: TRBJ2-2; V: TRBV15; D: TRBD1; size: once; DNA: TGTGCCACCAGACAGGGGGCGTTGACCGGGGAGCTGTTTTTT; CDR3: CATRQGALTGELFF
J: TRBJ2-7; V: TRBV27; D: TRBD2; size: .; DNA: TGTGCCAGCAGTTTATCGGCTAGCGGGACCTTCGGGGTGTCCTACGAGCAGTACTTC; CDR3: CASSLSASGTFGVSYEQYF
J: TRBJ1-1; V: TRBV5-1; D: .; size: .; DNA: TGCGCCAGCAGCTTGGCAGTCCGGGGAGTGAACACTGAAGCTTTCTTT; CDR3: CASSLAVRGVNTEAFF
J: TRBJ1-1; V: TRBV5-1; D: .; size: few; DNA: TGCGCCAGCAGCTTGGGAAATACAGGGACTACCACTGAAGCTTTCTTT; CDR3: CASSLGNTGTTTEAFF
J: TRBJ1-5; V: TRBV27; D: TRBD1; size: .; DNA: TGTGCCAGCAGTTATGGACAGGGCCATAGCAATCAGCCCCAGCATTTT; CDR3: CASSYGQGHSNQPQHF
J: TRBJ1-2; V: TRBV2; D: .; size: once; DNA: TGTGCCAGCAGTGAAGCGGGGGGGGTCTCGACCTTC; CDR3: CASSEAGGVSTF
J: TRBJ2-2; V: TRBV7-3; D: TRBD2; size: .; DNA: TGTGCCAGCAGCTTATATTCTAGCGGGCAGACCGGGGAGCTGTTTTTT; CDR3: CASSLYSSGQTGELFF
J: TRBJ1-6; V: TRBV30; D: .; size: .; DNA: TGTGCCTGGAGTTCCACAGGCGCGGTATATAATTCACCCCTCCACTTT; CDR3: CAWSSTGAVYNSPLHF
J: TRBJ1-5; V: TRBV20-1; D: .; size: .; DNA: TGCAGTGCTAGTACTACCTCTCAGGGGCAGCCCCAGCATTTT; CDR3: CSASTTSQGQPQHF
J: TRBJ2-5; V: TRBV10-3; D: .; size: .; DNA: TGTGCCATCAGCCCCGGTGAGGAGGCCCAGTACTTC; CDR3: CAISPGEEAQYF
J: TRBJ1-1; V: TRBV11-3; D: .; size: .; DNA: TGTGCCAGCAGCTTAGAGGATGGACACACGAACACTGAAGCTTTCTTT; CDR3: CASSLEDGHTNTEAFF
J: TRBJ1-2; V: TRBV5-4; D: .; size: .; DNA: TGTGCCAGCAGCTTGGCCGATTATGGGGGCATTAACTATGGCTACACCTTC; CDR3: CASSLADYGGINYGYTF
J: TRBJ2-1; V: TRBV5-1; D: TRBD2; size: .; DNA: TGCGCCAGCAGCTACCCGGGACTAGCGGGAACCTACAATGAGCAGTTCTTC; CDR3: CASSYPGLAGTYNEQFF
J: TRBJ1-1; V: TRBV3-1/TRBV3-2; D: .; size: .; DNA: TGTGCCAGCAGCCAAGCGGGGAGCGGGAGGACTGAAGCTTTCTTT; CDR3: CASSQAGSGRTEAFF
J: TRBJ1-2; V: TRBV2; D: TRBD1; size: .; DNA: TGTGCCAGCAGCGTAGCAGGGGGCTATGGCTACACCTTC; CDR3: CASSVAGGYGYTF
J: TRBJ1-1; V: TRBV5-1; D: TRBD1; size: .; DNA: TGCGCCAGCACTAGGGGGCCGTCCACTGAAGCTTTCTTT; CDR3: CASTRGPSTEAFF
J: TRBJ2-1; V: TRBV6-8; D: TRBD2; size: once; DNA: TGTGCCAGCACCCCCCACCCTAGCGGGAGATGTGATGAGCAGTTCTTC; CDR3: CASTPHPSGRCDEQFF
J: TRBJ1-2; V: TRBV7-2; D: .; size: .; DNA: TGTGCCAGCAGCTTGACAGGCCTCTATGGCTACACCTTC; CDR3: CASSLTGLYGYTF
J: TRBJ2-1; V: TRBV7-9; D: .; size: .; DNA: TGTGCCAGCAGCTTTACGGGACGCCTGGTTCAGGGGGGTGAGCAGTTCTTC; CDR3: CASSFTGRLVQGGEQFF
J: TRBJ2-1; V: TRBV11-2; D: TRBD2; size: .; DNA: TGTGCCAGCAGCTTCGGTAGCGGGAGGGCCAAGGTCAAGAGTGAGCAGTTCTTC; CDR3: CASSFGSGRAKVKSEQFF
J: TRBJ2-1; V: TRBV2; D: TRBD1; size: .; DNA: TGTGCCAGCAGTGAAGGGCGGGACAGGGGATACAATGAGCAGTTCTTC; CDR3: CASSEGRDRGYNEQFF
J: TRBJ1-2; V: TRBV5-6; D: TRBD1; size: .; DNA: TGTGCCAGCAGCTTGGGGACAGGGGTTCTCGGCTACACCTTC; CDR3: CASSLGTGVLGYTF
J: TRBJ1-3; V: TRBV5-1; D: TRBD1; size: .; DNA: TGCGCCAGCAGCCTAGGGACAGGCTCTGGAAACACCATATATTTT; CDR3: CASSLGTGSGNTIYF
J: TRBJ2-2; V: TRBV28; D: TRBD2; size: .; DNA: TGTGCCAGCCCCCCCGCGGATTCGCCCGGGACTAGCGGGATAGGGGAGCTGTTTTTT; CDR3: CASPPADSPGTSGIGELFF
J: TRBJ2-2; V: TRBV14; D: TRBD1; size: .; DNA: TGTGCCAGCAGCCCCGGACAGGGTACCGGGGAGCTGTTTTTT; CDR3: CASSPGQGTGELFF
J: TRBJ1-2; V: TRBV4-2; D: TRBD1; size: .; DNA: TGTGCCAGCAGCCAGGAACTCGGACAGGGGAAAAACGGCTACACCTTC; CDR3: CASSQELGQGKNGYTF
J: TRBJ2-4; V: TRBV29-1; D: TRBD2; size: .; DNA: TGCAGCGGAAGACTAGCGGGTGATAAAAACATTCAGTACTTC; CDR3: CSGRLAGDKNIQYF
J: TRBJ1-2; V: TRBV2; D: TRBD1; size: .; DNA: TGTGCCAGCAGTTTTCTCGGACAGGGAGGGTCGGGCTACACCTTC; CDR3: CASSFLGQGGSGYTF
J: TRBJ2-5; V: TRBV5-1; D: .; size: .; DNA: TGCGCCAGCAGCACAGGACATTTTGGAGAGACCCAGTACTTC; CDR3: CASSTGHFGETQYF
J: TRBJ2-1; V: TRBV11-2; D: TRBD1; size: .; DNA: TGTGCCAGCAGCTTAGGCAGGACAGGGGGCTACTACAATGAGCAGTTCTTC; CDR3: CASSLGRTGGYYNEQFF
J: TRBJ1-3; V: TRBV3-1/TRBV3-2; D: TRBD1; size: .; DNA: TGTGCCAGCAGCCCCGGGACAGCCGGAAACACCATATATTTT; CDR3: CASSPGTAGNTIYF
J: TRBJ1-4; V: TRBV30; D: .; size: .; DNA: TGTGCCTGGAACATCGGGGCAACTAATGAAAAACTGTTTTTT; CDR3: CAWNIGATNEKLFF
J: TRBJ2-7; V: TRBV18; D: .; size: .; DNA: TGTGCCAGCTCACCTCCGAGCTCCTACGAGCAGTACTTC; CDR3: CASSPPSSYEQYF
J: TRBJ1-1; V: TRBV4-1; D: TRBD1; size: .; DNA: TGCGCCAGCAGCCAAGATTCCCGGACAGGGGGGGGTAACACTGAAGCTTTCTTT; CDR3: CASSQDSRTGGGNTEAFF
J: TRBJ1-6; V: TRBV19; D: TRBD1; size: .; DNA: TGTGCCAGCCGGGACAGCTTTAATTCACCCCTCCACTTT; CDR3: CASRDSFNSPLHF
J: TRBJ2-3; V: TRBV24-1; D: .; size: once; DNA: TGTGCCACCAGTGATTTCAACGGCCCCCTGAGGGATACGCAGTATTTT; CDR3: CATSDFNGPLRDTQYF
J: TRBJ2-5; V: TRBV4-1; D: .; size: .; DNA: TGCGCCAGCAGCCAGGGACTCCAAGAGACCCAGTACTTC; CDR3: CASSQGLQETQYF
J: TRBJ2-5; V: TRBV2; D: .; size: .; DNA: TGTGCCAGCAGTAAAACCCCTAGACAGAACCAAGAGACCCAGTACTTC; CDR3: CASSKTPRQNQETQYF